The 24 T cell receptor beta chains listed next were all sequenced from one sample in a study of T cells in Graves' hyperthyroidism and ophthalmopathy. The source material, RNA transcripts, was used to amplify TCR beta CDR3 regions. Initially, a first-round RT-PCR of the TCR CDR3 employed the HTBI primer set. TCRdb independently ran MiXCR on the multiplex PCR reads; one entry per CDR3 protein. The sample yields 400,000 to 500,000 distinct CDR3 sequences, 14% seen once. The sequenced sample consisted of blood. The receptors stem from a young woman with Graves' hyperthyroidism.

This clonotype was seen many times. The chain is built from TRBV12-3 or TRBV12-4 and TRBJ2-3, with TRBD2 identical over 11 bases. The CDR3 has 15 residues. V was clipped by 5 bases and J by 5 bases; unmatched bases: 6. The DNA for the CDR3 is TGTGCCAGCAGTCCGACTAGCGGGGTGGTAGATACGCAGTATTTT. It is translated as CASSPTSGVVDTQYF.

This clonotype was seen more than once but under ten times. The chain links TRBV6-2 or TRBV6-3 to TRBJ1-1; D not certain. The CDR3 consists of 14 residues. From germline, CDR1 is MNHEY and CDR2 SVGEGT. The V end lost 2 bases, the J end lost 6 bases, and 13 bases lay between the germline ends. The CDR3: CASSYGHYRAEAFF. In DNA, the CDR3 is TGTGCCAGCAGTTACGGGCATTATAGGGCTGAAGCTTTCTTT.

The V gene is TRBV20-1, the J gene TRBJ1-3; a weak D match, TRBD1 (5 bases). Germline assignment: CDR1 DFQATT and CDR2 SNEGSKA (reference sequence). Between the trimmed V and J ends, which lost 5 bases and 0 bases, there was a span of 17 bases. The CDR3 extends over 16 amino acids. The CDR3 region has the DNA TGCAGTGCTTTGGAGACATGGGGGGACTCTGGAAACACCATATATTTT. It yields the protein CSALETWGDSGNTIYF.

This clonotype was detected ten times or more. The chain links TRBV5-6 to TRBJ1-6, with D uncertain. Germline V gives CDR1 SGHDT, CDR2 YYEEEE. This CDR3 is 15 amino acids long. Between the trimmed V and J ends, which lost 3 bases and 9 bases, there was a span of 16 bases. For the CDR3, the DNA is TGTGCCAGCAGCTCCGGGATCCTAGGAAGTTCACCCCTCCACTTT. This encodes CASSSGILGSSPLHF.

The V gene is TRBV5-1, the J gene TRBJ1-2, with 10 bases lining up with TRBD1. This CDR3 is built from 15 residues. Germline V CDR1 and CDR2: SGHRS, YFSETQ. Trimming took 4 bases from V and 4 from J; bases not matched to a gene: 7. The CDR3 coding sequence is TGCGCCAGCAGCCCTAGACAGGGGGCGGGCTATGGCTACACCTTC. This codes for CASSPRQGAGYGYTF.

In its sample, this clonotype was seen many times. The chain is built from TRBV11-2 and TRBJ2-1; 7 nucleotides line up with TRBD2. Germline loops: CDR1 SGHAT, CDR2 FQNNGV. CDR3 length: 17 residues. The V and J ends lost 1 base and 0 bases, in that order; junction bases with no gene match: 6. The CDR3 loop reads CASSLVASGSSYNEQFF. The DNA for the CDR3 is TGTGCCAGCAGCTTAGTTGCTAGCGGAAGCTCCTACAATGAGCAGTTCTTC.

This clonotype was seen many times. The V call is TRBV7-9, the J call TRBJ1-1; D might be TRBD1 (6 bases). Germline assignment: CDR1 SEHNR and CDR2 FQNEAQ (reference sequence). This CDR3 contains 16 residues. Trimming took off 5 bases at V and 1 base at J, with 17 bases between the two ends. The CDR3 bases are TGTGCCAGCAGCAACCCGGGCAGGGGTCCGAACACTGAAGCTTTCTTT. The encoded protein is CASSNPGRGPNTEAFF.

This clonotype was picked up many times. The chain is built from TRBV18 and TRBJ1-1; possible D gene TRBD1, 5 bases. Trimming cost V 2 bases and J 0 bases, with 10 bases left between them. The CDR3 is made up of 15 amino acids. Germline CDR1 and CDR2: KGHSH and LQKENI. The CDR3 protein is CASSPSTVMNTEAFF. In DNA, the CDR3 is TGTGCCAGCTCACCATCGACAGTCATGAACACTGAAGCTTTCTTT.

This clonotype was detected ten times or more. The chain links TRBV14 to TRBJ2-1; D remains ambiguous. The V end was cut by 4 bases, the J end by 3 bases, with 10 bases between. Germline CDR1 is SGHDN and CDR2 is FVKESK. This CDR3 comprises 14 residues. CDR3 coding DNA: TGTGCCAGCAGCCCAGAACGGGTCTACAATGAGCAGTTCTTC. This sequence encodes CASSPERVYNEQFF.

This clonotype was found a few times. The chain joins TRBV12-3 or TRBV12-4 to TRBJ2-1, with D unresolved. The CDR3 has 11 amino acids. Between the trimmed V and J ends, which lost 1 base and 9 bases, there was a span of 4 bases. The CDR3 sequence: CASSLVSEQFF. The CDR3 coding sequence is TGTGCCAGCAGTTTAGTATCTGAGCAGTTCTTC.

In this sample, this clonotype turned up many times. The rearrangement uses TRBV7-8 and TRBJ2-1; D tentatively fits TRBD1 or TRBD2 (5 bases each). V dropped 6 bases and J dropped 6 bases, with 15 bases sitting between them. Germline V gives CDR1 SGHVS, CDR2 FQNEAQ. This CDR3 contains 14 residues. In DNA, the CDR3 is TGTGCCAGCAGGGAAAGGGGCGCGGGCAATGAGCAGTTCTTC. This codes for CASRERGAGNEQFF.

This clonotype came up many times. The rearrangement links TRBV11-1 to TRBJ2-2, with a weak D call TRBD2 (5 bases). V gave up 5 bases and J gave up 4 bases, with 11 bases separating them. The CDR3 covers 14 residues. Germline CDR1 SGHAT, CDR2 FQDESV (reference sequence). DNA of the CDR3: TGTGCCAGCAGCATAGACCGGGGCACCGGGGAGCTGTTTTTT. Translated: CASSIDRGTGELFF. The whole variable domain, filled in from reference TRBV11-1 and TRBJ2-2, reads EAEVAQSPRYKITEKSQAVAFWCDPISGHATLYWYRQILGQGPELLVQFQDESVVDDSQLPKDRFSAERLKGVDSTLKIQPAELGDSAMYLCASSIDRGTGELFFGEGSRLTVL.

In this sample, this clonotype turned up many times. This chain uses TRBV6-1 with TRBJ2-7, with a weak D call TRBD1 (6 bases). The germline gives CDR1 MNHNS, CDR2 SASEGT. The V gene lost 5 bases and the J gene lost 3 bases, with 11 bases spanning the gap. CDR3 length equals 13 residues. DNA for the CDR3: TGTGCCAGCAGTCCCGGGACATACTACGAGCAGTACGTC. Protein product: CASSPGTYYEQYV.

The chain combines TRBV20-1 with TRBJ2-1, with TRBD2 as a possible D gene (6 bases). Trimming removed 6 bases at V and 6 bases at J, with 15 bases between. The V gene's germline CDR1 is DFQATT and CDR2 SNEGSKA (reference sequence). The CDR3 spans 13 residues. This chain's CDR3 is CSASRDFFNEQFF. The CDR3 region has the DNA TGCAGTGCCTCCCGGGACTTTTTCAATGAGCAGTTCTTC.

This clonotype has a handful of counts. The J gene is TRBJ1-2, the V gene TRBV5-1; unclear D gene. CDR1 is SGHRS, CDR2 YFSETQ, per germline. The CDR3 covers 16 residues. The V end was cut by 0 bases, the J end by 4 bases, with 16 bases between. The CDR3 nucleotides read TGCGCCAGCAGCTTGGCCGCGTCGGCCACCTCCTATGGCTACACCTTC. Translating it yields CASSLAASATSYGYTF.

This clonotype was seen at least ten times. The chain carries TRBV19 and TRBJ1-5; D is uncertain. Germline assignment: CDR1 LNHDA and CDR2 SQIVND (reference sequence). Trimming removed 2 bases from V and 4 bases from J, with 9 bases in between. The CDR3 covers 14 residues. The CDR3 sequence is CASSIREQNQPQHF. The DNA of the CDR3 is TGTGCCAGTAGTATAAGGGAACAGAATCAGCCCCAGCATTTT.

This rearrangement joins TRBV5-6 to TRBJ1-1, with 10 bases matching TRBD1. The CDR3 is 14 amino acids. V shed 6 bases, J shed 6 bases, and the junction held 8 bases outside the gene matches. The germline V gene encodes CDR1 SGHDT and CDR2 YYEEEE. The CDR3 region has the DNA TGTGCCAGCATTATCCGGGACAGGGGATCTGAAGCTTTCTTT. It codes for CASIIRDRGSEAFF.

The chain uses TRBV9 and TRBJ2-1, with 11 bases identical to TRBD2. The V gene's germline CDR1 is SGDLS and CDR2 YYNGEE. The CDR3 is made up of 17 amino acids. With V trimmed by 4 bases and J by 0 bases, 6 bases remained unmatched. CDR3 protein: CASSPGLAVSSYNEQFF. DNA of the CDR3: TGTGCCAGCAGCCCGGGACTAGCGGTGAGCTCCTACAATGAGCAGTTCTTC.

This clonotype was recorded at least ten times. The chain has TRBV12-3 or TRBV12-4 and TRBJ1-2; D may be TRBD1 (6 bases). The CDR3 runs 12 residues. V was clipped by 5 bases and J by 8 bases, with 12 bases between them. CDR3 DNA: TGTGCCAGCAGTCCGCGGACAGTCGGCTACACCTTC. Translation gives CASSPRTVGYTF.

With respect to this clonotype: Because the CDR3 is missing its conserved closing phenylalanine or tryptophan, this is likely a read error. J is TRBJ2-7 and V is TRBV20-1; 10 nucleotides line up with TRBD2. J lost 3 bases, V lost 0 bases, and 5 bases had no gene match. Germline assignment: CDR1 DFQATT and CDR2 SNEGSKA (reference sequence). The CDR3 is 15 residues long. This CDR3 is CSARDGRLAGYEQYL. The DNA for the CDR3 is TGCAGTGCTAGAGATGGTAGACTAGCGGGCTACGAGCAGTACCTC.

This clonotype was seen repeatedly, ten times or more. The CDR3 spells CAISGDREETQYF. The CDR3 nucleotides are TGTGCCATCAGTGGGGACAGGGAAGAGACCCAGTACTTC. The gene calls are TRBV10-3 and TRBJ2-5, with 9 positions matching TRBD1. Germline CDR1 reads ENHRY; CDR2 reads SYGVKD. This CDR3 is built from 13 residues. J was trimmed by 3 bases and V by 4 bases; bases with no gene match: 0.

This clonotype occurred a few times. The chain links TRBV13 to TRBJ1-1, with D perhaps matching TRBD1 (6 bases). Trimming stripped 1 base from V and 5 bases from J, with 20 bases between. Germline CDR1 is PRHDT and CDR2 is FYEKMQ (reference sequence). This CDR3 spans 17 amino acids. CDR3 region: CASSLATGIGLGTEAFF. CDR3 in DNA: TGTGCCAGCAGCTTAGCCACAGGGATCGGTCTAGGGACTGAAGCTTTCTTT.

This clonotype was counted a few times. The chain combines TRBV5-1 with TRBJ2-1, with 9 bases matching TRBD2. The length of the CDR3 is 16 residues. From germline, CDR1 is SGHRS and CDR2 YFSETQ. The V gene end was trimmed by 0 bases and the J gene end by 10 bases; junction bases not matched to a gene: 11. The CDR3 sequence is CASSLGTASGTEEQFF. CDR3 DNA sequence: TGCGCCAGCAGCTTGGGTACGGCTAGCGGGACGGAAGAGCAGTTCTTC.

This clonotype turned up a few times. The rearrangement links TRBV19 to TRBJ1-1, with 7 positions matching TRBD1. Germline CDR1 LNHDA, CDR2 SQIVND (reference sequence). The V segment lost 1 base and the J segment 5 bases; nucleotides outside the gene matches: 13. This CDR3 is 17 amino acids long. The CDR3 spells CASSIGRQGFTGTEAFF. CDR3 bases: TGTGCCAGTAGTATAGGAAGACAGGGTTTCACAGGGACTGAAGCTTTCTTT. The full variable domain, rest sourced from reference TRBV19 and TRBJ1-1, is DGGITQSPKYLFRKEGQNVTLSCEQNLNHDAMYWYRQDPGQGLRLIYYSQIVNDFQKGDIAEGYSVSREKKESFPLTVTSAQKNPTAFYLCASSIGRQGFTGTEAFFGQGTRLTVV.